The entry that follows covers one T cell receptor beta chain sequence. The antigen remains undetermined. V lost 5 bases and J 1 base, leaving 15 bases between the germline ends. The CDR3 has 15 residues. The V gene's germline CDR1 is MNHEY and CDR2 SVGAGI. The sample originates from a study of shared clonotypes between healthy human individuals. Study-level findings and limits: Investigators collected only blood, and repertoires in tissues likely differ. Sharing across four donors was highest in naive CD4 (roughly 5%) and lowest in memory CD8 (0.4%). Larger estimated richness was generally seen in naive subsets than in memory subsets.

Only in-frame clones appear in the TCRdb table, and some are missing; sequencing was by immunoSEQ multiplex PCR. The sample shows 2 million to 2.5 million clones, under 97% of them seen only once. The V call is TRBV6-5, the J call TRBJ2-7; a weak D match, TRBD1 (6 bases). Sequencing was carried out using naive CD4+ T cells sorted from blood. Sample subset: CD45RA+ positively selected. The sequence was obtained from a man aged 18 to 30 in good health. The CDR3 sequence is CASSSRDKASYEQYF. CDR3 DNA sequence: TGTGCCAGCAGTAGCCGGGACAAGGCATCCTACGAGCAGTACTTC.